The 29 T cell receptor beta chains in this list originate from one sample, sequenced in a study of blood T cell repertoires in COVID-19. The repertoire was sequenced with immunoSEQ multiplex PCR; TCRdb's copy has only in-frame clones and lacks some. The sample includes more than 200,000 clones, 84% of them seen just once. Sample: peripheral blood. The receptors stem from a woman older than 75 with COVID-19, enrolled during active disease.

The chain employs TRBV19 and TRBJ1-1, with TRBD1 matching 8 bases. Trimming cost V 8 bases and J 6 bases; bases outside gene matches: 17. Germline values: CDR1 LNHDA, CDR2 SQIVND (reference sequence). This CDR3 region has 16 residues. CDR3 nucleotide sequence: TGTGCCAGTCGCCCTAGCAGACAGGGGAAAGGGCCTGAAGCTTTCTTT. Amino acid sequence: CASRPSRQGKGPEAFF.

V is TRBV7-9 and J is TRBJ1-2; 9 nucleotides agree with TRBD1. Germline values: CDR1 SEHNR, CDR2 FQNEAQ (reference sequence). The CDR3 sequence is 13 residues long. Trimming at V came to 5 bases and at J to 7 bases, leaving 5 bases not matched to a gene. This CDR3 is CASSLQGALGYTF. Written as DNA, the CDR3 is TGTGCCAGCAGCCTACAGGGGGCACTTGGCTACACCTTC.

The CDR3 sequence: CASSTRQLAKNIQYF. As DNA, the CDR3 is TGTGCCAGCAGCACCAGACAGTTGGCCAAAAACATTCAGTACTTC. V is TRBV13 and J is TRBJ2-4, with D perhaps matching TRBD1 (5 bases). Trimming cost V 5 bases and J 1 base, with 12 bases left between them. Germline V gene data show CDR1 as PRHDT and CDR2 as FYEKMQ (reference sequence). The CDR3 runs 15 residues.

This chain joins TRBV11-2 and TRBJ1-3, with D maybe TRBD1 (6 bases). CDR3 size: 17 residues. Trimming cost V 1 base and J 1 base, with 14 bases left between them. Germline CDR1 is SGHAT and CDR2 is FQNNGV. The CDR3 DNA follows: TGTGCCAGCAGCTTAGCCTTTCAGGGGTCTTCTGGAAACACCATATATTTT. Translation: CASSLAFQGSSGNTIYF.

The rearrangement joins TRBV11-1 to TRBJ2-7, with 13 bases lining up with TRBD2. This CDR3 contains 15 residues. Germline V gene data show CDR1 as SGHAT and CDR2 as FQDESV (reference sequence). With 5 bases clipped from V and 6 bases from J, the junction kept 7 bases outside the gene matches. The CDR3 reads CASSPGTSGVLEQYF. The DNA for the CDR3 is TGTGCCAGCAGCCCCGGGACTAGCGGGGTGCTCGAGCAGTACTTC.

The V call is TRBV6-5, the J call TRBJ1-6, with 8 positions matching TRBD1. From germline, CDR1 is MNHEY and CDR2 SVGAGI. This CDR3 has 14 amino acids. The V and J ends lost 6 bases and 10 bases, in that order; junction bases with no gene match: 8. The chain's CDR3 is CASRGDRGVSPLHF. The CDR3 DNA reads as TGTGCCAGCAGGGGCGACAGGGGAGTATCACCCCTCCACTTT.

The gene calls are TRBV5-1 and TRBJ1-1; the match to TRBD1 covers 7 bases. V dropped 4 bases and J dropped 0; count of bases not matched to a gene: 3. Germline-derived CDR1 and CDR2 are SGHRS and YFSETQ. The CDR3 contains 14 residues. CDR3 bases: TGCGCCAGCAGCACGGGACAGCTGAACACTGAAGCTTTCTTT. Translated: CASSTGQLNTEAFF.

The sample holds a few counts of this clone. CDR3 protein: CASSGVLQGWDNEQFF. Written as DNA, the CDR3 is TGTGCCAGTAGTGGGGTTTTACAGGGTTGGGACAATGAGCAGTTCTTC. The V gene is TRBV19, the J gene TRBJ2-1, with D perhaps TRBD1 (6 bases). CDR3 length equals 16 residues. V was clipped by 5 bases and J by 5 bases, with 19 bases between them. Germline assignment: CDR1 LNHDA and CDR2 SQIVND (reference sequence).

CDR3 protein: CASSPYPPMNTEAFF. CDR3 nucleotides: TGCGCCAGCAGCCCCTATCCCCCCATGAACACTGAAGCTTTCTTT. The rearrangement joins TRBV4-1 to TRBJ1-1, with D uncertain. Germline V gives CDR1 MGHRA, CDR2 YSYEKL. This CDR3 has 15 amino acids. V was pared by 4 bases and J by 0 bases, with 12 bases between.

CDR3 protein: CSGFRGNTEAFF. The CDR3 coding sequence is TGCAGCGGATTTAGGGGGAACACTGAAGCTTTCTTT. The chain links TRBV29-1 to TRBJ1-1, with D tentatively TRBD1 (5 bases). Trimming cost V 7 bases and J 1 base, with 10 bases left between them. Germline V CDR1 and CDR2: SQVTM, ANQGSEA. This CDR3 contains 12 residues.

V is TRBV7-9 and J is TRBJ1-1, with TRBD1 matching 7 bases. CDR1 is SEHNR and CDR2 is FQNEAQ in the germline V gene (reference sequence). V lost 10 bases and J lost 4; bases outside the gene matches: 9. The CDR3 extends over 13 amino acids. CDR3 loop: CATKKTGPTEAFF. CDR3 bases: TGTGCCACCAAAAAGACAGGGCCCACTGAAGCTTTCTTT. The full variable domain, rest sourced from reference TRBV7-9 and TRBJ1-1, is DTGVSQNPRHKITKRGQNVTFRCDPISEHNRLYWYRQTLGQGPEFLTYFQNEAQLEKSRLLSDRFSAERPKGSFSTLEIQRTEQGDSAMYLCATKKTGPTEAFFGQGTRLTVV.

The V and J genes are TRBV27 and TRBJ2-7, with TRBD1 identical over 8 bases. Looked up from germline, CDR1 is MNHEY and CDR2 is SMNVEV (reference sequence). The CDR3 covers 16 residues. The J segment lost 2 bases and the V segment lost 10 bases, leaving 16 bases of the junction unmatched. The CDR3 region is CATSLQQGESTYEQYV. CDR3 nucleotides: TGTGCCACCAGCCTACAACAGGGGGAAAGCACCTACGAGCAGTACGTC.

V is TRBV6-5 and J is TRBJ1-5, with 11 bases fitting TRBD1. This CDR3 has 15 residues. Trimming at V came to 6 bases and at J to 6 bases, leaving 7 bases not matched to a gene. Germline V gene sequence: CDR1 MNHEY, CDR2 SVGAGI. CDR3: CASRPPGQGVQPQHF. Written as DNA, the CDR3 is TGTGCCAGCAGACCCCCGGGACAGGGGGTTCAGCCCCAGCATTTT.

This clone was observed a handful of times. The CDR3 nucleotides read TGTGCCAGCAGTGTAGCGCGCGAGCAGTACTTC. It translates to CASSVAREQYF. The chain has TRBV2 and TRBJ2-7, with D possibly being TRBD2 (5 bases). This CDR3 is built from 11 residues. Germline values: CDR1 SNHLY, CDR2 FYNNEI. V dropped 4 bases and J dropped 6 bases, with 7 bases sitting between them.

CDR3 nucleotides: TGTGCCAGCAGCCCTGACAGGGCGGGTGGCTACACCTTC. This translates into CASSPDRAGGYTF. The chain recombines TRBV7-8 with TRBJ1-2, with 7 positions matching TRBD1. J was trimmed by 7 bases and V by 5 bases; bases with no gene match: 7. This CDR3 region has 13 residues. Looked up from germline, CDR1 is SGHVS and CDR2 is FQNEAQ.

On this clone: Other DNA sequences in this sample translate to the same CDR3. V gene TRBV28 combines with J gene TRBJ1-1; D is uncertain. V gave up 6 bases and J gave up 1 base, with 9 bases separating them. CDR3 length: 13 amino acids. Germline V lookup: CDR1 MDHEN, CDR2 SYDVKM. Here the CDR3 reads CASSLAGNTEAFF. The CDR3 nucleotides are TGTGCCAGCAGCCTGGCGGGGAACACTGAAGCTTTCTTT.

There are a few counts of this clone. This sequence joins TRBV30 and TRBJ1-1; maybe TRBD1 (5 bases). The ends were cut back, 1 base at V and 3 bases at J, with 9 bases in the middle. The CDR3 totals 13 residues. Germline V gene data show CDR1 as GTSNPN and CDR2 as SVGIG (reference sequence). The CDR3 coding sequence is TGTGCCTGGAGTGCTGACAGCTACACTGAAGCTTTCTTT. Its translation: CAWSADSYTEAFF. Looking up the rest from reference TRBV30 and TRBJ1-1 gives the full variable domain: SQTIHQWPATLVQPVGSPLSLECTVEGTSNPNLYWYRQAAGRGLQLLFYSVGIGQISSEVPQNLSASRPQDRQFILSSKKLLLSDSGFYLCAWSADSYTEAFFGQGTRLTVV.

This rearrangement joins TRBV3-1 (or the pseudogene TRBV3-2) to TRBJ1-5, with 9 positions matching TRBD1. Per the germline V gene, CDR1 is LGHDT and CDR2 is YNNKEL (reference sequence). After removal of 4 bases from V and 2 bases from J, the junction contained 3 bases not matched to a gene. The CDR3 runs 15 residues. CDR3 nucleotides: TGTGCCAGCAGCCCGGACAGGGGAGGCAATCAGCCCCAGCATTTT. This gives the protein CASSPDRGGNQPQHF.

J is TRBJ2-3 and V is TRBV18, with D possibly being TRBD1 (6 bases). The CDR3 spans 16 residues. Looked up from germline, CDR1 is KGHSH and CDR2 is LQKENI. Trimming took off 6 bases at V and 0 bases at J, with 16 bases between the two ends. CDR3 coding DNA: TGTGCCAGCTCCCCAACAGGGCGTACTAGCACAGATACGCAGTATTTT. Encoded protein: CASSPTGRTSTDTQYF.

The chain recombines TRBV5-1 with TRBJ2-2, with 7 bases matching TRBD1. J lost 3 bases, V lost 4 bases, and 6 bases had no gene match. This CDR3 region has 15 residues. The germline CDR1 and CDR2 sequences are SGHRS and YFSETQ. This CDR3 is CASSPDRVDTGELFF. Written as DNA, the CDR3 is TGCGCCAGCAGCCCCGACAGGGTCGACACCGGGGAGCTGTTTTTT.

This chain links TRBV5-1 with TRBJ2-1, with D maybe TRBD1 (5 bases). Germline values: CDR1 SGHRS, CDR2 YFSETQ. The CDR3 runs to 15 residues. Trimming cost V 3 bases and J 3 bases, with 13 bases left between them. The CDR3 protein is CASSSQDPYYNEQFF. CDR3 nucleotides: TGCGCCAGCAGCTCACAGGACCCCTACTACAATGAGCAGTTCTTC.

The chain carries TRBV19 and TRBJ1-5; 8 bases are a match to TRBD1. J was trimmed by 2 bases and V by 6 bases; bases with no gene match: 6. This CDR3 has 15 amino acids. Germline CDR1 and CDR2: LNHDA and SQIVND (reference sequence). The DNA of the CDR3 is TGTGCCAGTAGAGTAACAGGGGGGGGCAATCAGCCCCAGCATTTT. The encoded protein is CASRVTGGGNQPQHF.

The rearrangement uses TRBV5-1 and TRBJ2-2, with 8 bases fitting TRBD1. V was pared by 10 bases and J by 5 bases, with 10 bases of the junction left unmatched. The germline V gene has CDR1 SGHRS and CDR2 YFSETQ. The CDR3 totals 14 residues. The CDR3 here is CACQGALETGELFF. The CDR3 DNA follows: TGCGCCTGCCAGGGGGCCCTAGAGACCGGGGAGCTGTTTTTT.

A few counts support this clone. V and J are TRBV7-8 and TRBJ2-7, with 8 bases identical to TRBD1. V gave up 5 bases and J gave up 8 bases; unmatched junction bases: 11. Germline V gene lookup returns CDR1 SGHVS and CDR2 FQNEAQ. This CDR3 spans 14 amino acids. CDR3 in DNA: TGTGCCAGCAGCCCGGGACAGGCCCGATTACAGCAGTACTTC. This encodes CASSPGQARLQQYF. Supplemented by reference TRBV7-8 and TRBJ2-7, the full variable domain reads GAGVSQSPRYKVAKRGQDVALRCDPISGHVSLFWYQQALGQGPEFLTYFQNEAQLDKSGLPSDRFFAERPEGSVSTLKIQRTQQEDSAVYLCASSPGQARLQQYFGPGTRLTVT.

This rearrangement joins TRBV18 to TRBJ1-4; D is ambiguous. CDR1 is KGHSH and CDR2 is LQKENI in the germline V gene. The V and J ends lost 3 bases and 7 bases respectively, with 6 bases between them. The CDR3 extends over 12 amino acids. CDR3 region: CASSPYAEKLFF. In DNA, the CDR3 is TGTGCCAGCTCACCCTATGCTGAAAAACTGTTTTTT.

The V and J genes are TRBV2 and TRBJ2-7, with a tentative D call TRBD1 (6 bases). V was cut by 5 bases and J by 3 bases, with 8 bases left in between. Germline CDR1 is SNHLY and CDR2 is FYNNEI. This CDR3 contains 12 residues. CDR3 sequence reads: CASSLQGYEQYV. The CDR3 DNA reads as TGTGCCAGCAGTTTACAGGGCTACGAGCAGTACGTC.

J is TRBJ1-3 and V is TRBV2; D unclear. The length of the CDR3 is 14 residues. Germline assignment: CDR1 SNHLY and CDR2 FYNNEI. Between the trimmed V and J ends, which lost 4 bases and 1 base, there was a span of 8 bases. The CDR3 is CASSGQESGNTIYF. The CDR3 coding sequence is TGTGCCAGCAGTGGTCAGGAATCTGGAAACACCATATATTTT. The whole variable domain, filled in from reference TRBV2 and TRBJ1-3, reads EPEVTQTPSHQVTQMGQEVILRCVPISNHLYFYWYRQILGQKVEFLVSFYNNEISEKSEIFDDQFSVERPDGSNFTLKIRSTKLEDSAMYFCASSGQESGNTIYFGEGSWLTVV.

The CDR3 sequence is CASSLAMPGQGAGYTF. As DNA, the CDR3 is TGTGCCAGCAGCTTAGCGATGCCAGGACAGGGGGCGGGCTACACCTTC. The V gene is TRBV7-2, the J gene TRBJ1-2; 11 bases agree with TRBD1. Germline V gene sequence: CDR1 SGHTA, CDR2 FQGNSA. The CDR3 sequence is 16 residues long. With V trimmed by 0 bases and J by 8 bases, 8 bases remained unmatched.

The V and J genes are TRBV15 and TRBJ2-1, with D possibly TRBD1 on 6 matching bases. V was clipped by 1 base and J by 10 bases, with 8 bases between them. The CDR3 sequence is 12 residues long. CDR1 LNHNV and CDR2 YYDKDF come from the germline V gene (reference sequence). CDR3 residues: CATSRVGTEQFF. The CDR3 DNA follows: TGTGCCACCAGCAGAGTGGGGACAGAGCAGTTCTTC.